The clone carrying this T cell receptor (beta chain) was seen at least ten times. The antigen is unknown. TCRdb redid the calling of the RT-PCR reads with MiXCR, one entry per CDR3 protein. This sample has more than 400,000 distinct CDR3 sequences, with roughly 7.6% found just once. The data belong to a study of response to subunit inactivated influenza vaccine. Study results and caveats: The study's authors posited that every seasonal influenza vaccination enlists few new T cells.

The sequence came from a man between 50 and 70 years old who received an inactivated influenza vaccine. Specimen: PBMCs from blood, collected 23 to 25 months after vaccination.

CDR3 region: CSVEDIETGSANGYTF. CDR3 sequence (DNA): TGCAGCGTTGAAGATATCGAGACAGGATCGGCGAATGGCTACACCTTC. The chain recombines TRBV29-1 with TRBJ1-2; maybe TRBD1 (6 bases). The ends were cut back, 0 bases at V and 6 bases at J, with 20 bases in the middle. CDR1 and CDR2 (germline): SQVTM, ANQGSEA. CDR3 length: 16 amino acids. Based on the CDR3 plus reference TRBV29-1 and TRBJ1-2, the full variable domain is SAVISQKPSRDICQRGTSLTIQCQVDSQVTMMFWYRQQPGQSLTLIATANQGSEATYESGFVIDKFPISRPNLTFSTLTVSNMSPEDSSIYLCSVEDIETGSANGYTFGSGTRLTVV.